The 19 T cell receptor beta chains below come from one sample, sequenced in a study of human T cells and chemical hapten exposure. TCRdb fed the RACE reads into MiXCR, producing one record per CDR3 protein. The sample has about 35,000 distinct CDR3 sequences, around 12% seen once; the top ten hold 1.9%. As for time point: pre-sensitization, week 0. As for treatment: therapeutic diphenylcyclopropenone sensitization with weekly scalp DPC. Total RNA came from unfractionated whole blood. The material was whole blood, obtained in connection with sensitization to the hapten diphenylcyclopropenone (DPC). These receptors originate from a woman aged 40 to 50 with alopecia areata. Some clones in this sample may be carry-over from other donors' samples.

The genes are TRBV20-1 and TRBJ2-3, with D possibly TRBD1 on 5 matching bases. This CDR3 is 14 amino acids long. Looked up from germline, CDR1 is DFQATT and CDR2 is SNEGSKA (reference sequence). V was shortened by 0 bases and J by 2 bases, with 9 bases between the two germline ends. CDR3 DNA: TGCAGTGCTAGAGATCGACAGTACACAGATACGCAGTATTTT. Translation: CSARDRQYTDTQYF.

Comments on this clonotype: The DNA is omitted, as the CDR3 cannot be located on it reliably, and the CDR3 follows TCRdb's listing. This rearrangement joins TRBV9 to TRBJ2-5; TRBD2 reflects the table's D call only, with no check against the DNA. Inclusive of both ends, the CDR3 amounts to 15 amino acids. Germline V gives CDR1 SGDLS, CDR2 YYNGEE. The CDR3 is CASSSSGVGQETQYF.

This clonotype came up a few times. The chain joins TRBV29-1 to TRBJ1-2; D gene unclear. The CDR3 covers 10 residues. The germline V gene encodes CDR1 SQVTM and CDR2 ANQGSEA. V gave up 3 bases and J gave up 8 bases, with 7 bases separating them. The CDR3 region has the DNA TGCAGCGTTGATCAGGACGGCTACACCTTC. Its translation is CSVDQDGYTF.

At least ten counts were recorded for this clonotype. The chain has TRBV30 and TRBJ2-1, with 8 bases that match TRBD2. The CDR3 spans 18 residues. Trimming removed 5 bases from V and 2 bases from J; junction bases left unmatched: 17. From germline, CDR1 is GTSNPN and CDR2 SVGIG (reference sequence). The CDR3: CAWPSGPSGRPTYNEQFF. For the CDR3, the DNA is TGTGCCTGGCCGAGCGGTCCGAGCGGGAGACCCACCTACAATGAGCAGTTCTTC.

This clonotype was seen many times. V is TRBV18 and J is TRBJ1-2; 9 positions match TRBD1. V was pared by 5 bases and J by 2 bases, with 9 bases of the junction left unmatched. The CDR3 sequence is 16 residues long. Germline values: CDR1 KGHSH, CDR2 LQKENI. CDR3 sequence (DNA): TGTGCCAGCTCATCCCGGACAGGGGATACGAACTATGGCTACACCTTC. Protein: CASSSRTGDTNYGYTF.

This clonotype turned up a few times. This chain joins TRBV30 and TRBJ2-1; TRBD1 is a possible D gene (5 bases). The length of the CDR3 is 15 residues. V lost 0 bases and J 5 bases, leaving 14 bases between the germline ends. Germline V gene data show CDR1 as GTSNPN and CDR2 as SVGIG (reference sequence). CDR3 residues: CAWSVQVGPNNEQFF. The CDR3 coding sequence is TGTGCCTGGAGTGTACAGGTAGGACCCAACAATGAGCAGTTCTTC.

This chain's CDR3 is CASSQSLPGGDNSPLHF. The CDR3, as DNA: TGCGCCAGCAGCCAGTCCCTTCCCGGGGGAGATAATTCACCCCTCCACTTT. The rearrangement links TRBV4-1 to TRBJ1-6; D might be TRBD1 (5 bases). The CDR3 loop spans 17 amino acids. From germline, CDR1 is MGHRA and CDR2 YSYEKL. V lost 3 bases and J 5 bases, leaving 17 bases between the germline ends.

The gene calls are TRBV28 and TRBJ2-5, with no clear D. Deletions cut 6 bases from V and 0 bases from J, with 8 bases between. Germline assignment: CDR1 MDHEN and CDR2 SYDVKM. The CDR3 consists of 13 residues. CDR3 sequence (DNA): TGTGCCAGCAGCCTCCAACACCAAGAGACCCAGTACTTC. This codes for CASSLQHQETQYF.

V gene TRBV7-8 combines with J gene TRBJ2-1; TRBD2 aligns across 12 bases. The CDR3 extends over 16 amino acids. V shed 5 bases and J 9 bases; nucleotides not matched to a gene: 11. Germline CDR1 reads SGHVS; CDR2 reads FQNEAQ. Written as DNA, the CDR3 is TGTGCCAGCAGCACCCGACTAGCGGGAGAACATACTGAGCAGTTCTTC. Amino acid sequence: CASSTRLAGEHTEQFF.

The sample holds a few counts of this clonotype. The rearrangement uses TRBV19 and TRBJ2-5; a weak D match, TRBD2 (5 bases). Germline CDR1 is LNHDA and CDR2 is SQIVND (reference sequence). Trimming shortened V by 7 bases and J by 2 bases, and 17 bases separated the two germline ends. The CDR3 runs to 15 residues. The CDR3 coding sequence is TGTGCCAGTACTACTCAACTGGGAGTACAAGAGACCCAGTACTTC. This gives the protein CASTTQLGVQETQYF. The variable domain in full, completed from reference TRBV19 and TRBJ2-5, reads DGGITQSPKYLFRKEGQNVTLSCEQNLNHDAMYWYRQDPGQGLRLIYYSQIVNDFQKGDIAEGYSVSREKKESFPLTVTSAQKNPTAFYLCASTTQLGVQETQYFGPGTRLLVL.

The sample holds a few counts of this clonotype. The chain has TRBV3-1 and TRBJ2-3; TRBD2 matches 10 bases. The CDR3 is 15 amino acids. Germline V gene data show CDR1 as LGHDT and CDR2 as YNNKEL (reference sequence). After removal of 4 bases from V and 6 bases from J, the junction contained 7 bases not matched to a gene. The CDR3 loop reads CASSLSAGGLDTQYF. The CDR3 nucleotides read TGTGCCAGCAGCCTTTCAGCGGGAGGGCTGGATACGCAGTATTTT.

The chain links TRBV30 to TRBJ1-2; TRBD1 matches 7 bases. The CDR3 is 15 amino acids. Germline V gene sequence: CDR1 GTSNPN, CDR2 SVGIG (reference sequence). The junction had 15 bases not matched to a gene; V was cut back by 5 bases and J by 6 bases. Here the CDR3 reads CAWGRTRQGGHGYTF. CDR3 coding DNA: TGTGCCTGGGGGAGGACCAGACAGGGCGGCCATGGCTACACCTTC. The full variable domain, rest sourced from reference TRBV30 and TRBJ1-2, is SQTIHQWPATLVQPVGSPLSLECTVEGTSNPNLYWYRQAAGRGLQLLFYSVGIGQISSEVPQNLSASRPQDRQFILSSKKLLLSDSGFYLCAWGRTRQGGHGYTFGSGTRLTVV.

The sample holds a few counts of this clonotype. The gene calls are TRBV28 and TRBJ2-4, with D possibly matching TRBD2 (6 bases). The germline CDR1 and CDR2 sequences are MDHEN and SYDVKM. Trimming took 5 bases from V and 8 from J, leaving 10 bases between them. This CDR3 has 12 residues. The CDR3 sequence is CASSAGLDIQYF. In DNA, the CDR3 is TGTGCCAGCAGTGCGGGACTTGACATTCAGTACTTC.

The table lists this clonotype with many counts. V gene TRBV5-4 combines with J gene TRBJ2-5; maybe TRBD1 (7 bases). There are 14 residues in the CDR3. V was trimmed by 2 bases and J by 5 bases, leaving 13 bases between them. Germline values: CDR1 SGHNT, CDR2 YYREEE (reference sequence). The CDR3 is CASSLGRGVETQYF. In DNA, the CDR3 is TGTGCCAGCAGCTTAGGCAGGGGGGTCGAGACCCAGTACTTC.

This clonotype was observed at least ten times. The gene calls are TRBV20-1 and TRBJ2-4; D assignment may be TRBD1 or TRBD2 (5 bases each). CDR1 is DFQATT and CDR2 is SNEGSKA in the germline V gene (reference sequence). CDR3 length: 17 amino acids. V was pared by 2 bases and J by 1 base, with 18 bases between. CDR3 bases: TGCAGTGCTAGACCCTCGCCGGGGACCGGGGCCAAAAACATTCAGTACTTC. This encodes CSARPSPGTGAKNIQYF.

The chain combines TRBV7-9 with TRBJ2-5, with D perhaps being TRBD1 or TRBD2 (5 bases each). This CDR3 spans 15 amino acids. From germline, CDR1 is SEHNR and CDR2 FQNEAQ (reference sequence). V was pared by 0 bases and J by 1 base, with 9 bases between. CDR3 loop: CASSLARGAQETQYF. As DNA, the CDR3 is TGTGCCAGCAGCTTAGCGCGAGGGGCCCAAGAGACCCAGTACTTC.

This clonotype was detected many times. The genes are TRBV28 and TRBJ2-5; tentatively, D is TRBD1 (6 bases). Germline loops: CDR1 MDHEN, CDR2 SYDVKM. This CDR3 comprises 13 residues. V lost 3 bases, J lost 2 bases, and 7 bases lay in between. This CDR3 is CASSFTGQETQYF. CDR3 bases: TGTGCCAGCAGTTTTACAGGGCAAGAGACCCAGTACTTC.

The sample holds a few counts of this clonotype. The rearrangement links TRBV13 to TRBJ1-4; perhaps TRBD1 as D (6 bases). CDR1 is PRHDT, CDR2 FYEKMQ, per germline (reference sequence). Trimming took 3 bases from V and 0 from J, leaving 11 bases between them. The CDR3 totals 16 residues. CDR3 coding DNA: TGTGCCAGCAGCTTCGGACAGCTTGCAACTAATGAAAAACTGTTTTTT. Encoded protein: CASSFGQLATNEKLFF.

V is TRBV11-3 and J is TRBJ2-2; D is possibly TRBD2 (6 bases). Germline CDR1 SGHNT, CDR2 YENEEA. Trimming cost V 3 bases and J 0 bases, with 8 bases left between them. The CDR3 contains 15 residues. The CDR3 reads CASSFGGTNTGELFF. The CDR3 DNA reads as TGTGCCAGCAGCTTTGGAGGGACGAACACCGGGGAGCTGTTTTTT.